This T cell receptor (beta chain) was sequenced for a study of blood T cell repertoires in COVID-19. Clones were read by immunoSEQ multiplex PCR, and TCRdb kept only the in-frame ones, dropping some. The sample contains about 60,000 clones, 83% of which appear only once. V lost 2 bases to trimming and J lost 4 bases; unmatched junction nucleotides: 5. The CDR3 runs 15 residues. CDR1 MNHNY and CDR2 SVGAGI come from the germline V gene (reference sequence). This clone came up once. Sequenced: peripheral blood. The chain combines TRBV6-6 with TRBJ1-1, with 9 bases fitting TRBD1. The source is a human donor in a cohort sampled during active COVID-19. DNA of the CDR3: TGTGCCAGCAGTTACCCCGACAGGGGGGGCACTGAAGCTTTCTTT. It yields the protein CASSYPDRGGTEAFF.